These 7 T cell receptor beta chains originate from one sample sequenced in a study of cytomegalovirus exposure and HLA in healthy donors. Researchers ran the PCR with 60 Vbeta and 13 Jbeta primers. The protocol was immunoSEQ multiplex PCR, while the TCRdb copy is restricted to in-frame clones and leaves out a portion. The sample contains about 200,000 clones, 82% of which appear only once. Material for sequencing was PBMCs. These receptors came from a boy younger than 10 in good health and CMV-seronegative.

The chain recombines TRBV29-1 with TRBJ2-1, with 11 bases lining up with TRBD1. Germline values: CDR1 SQVTM, CDR2 ANQGSEA. After removal of 8 bases from V and 5 bases from J, the junction contained 8 bases not matched to a gene. The CDR3 is 14 residues long. CDR3 in amino acids: CSSGWGQGDNEQFF. CDR3 nucleotide sequence: TGCAGCTCCGGGTGGGGACAGGGGGACAATGAGCAGTTCTTC.

The J gene is TRBJ1-5, the V gene TRBV2; the D gene is possibly TRBD1 (5 bases). V was clipped by 6 bases and J by 7 bases, with 16 bases between them. This CDR3 has 14 residues. The germline gives CDR1 SNHLY, CDR2 FYNNEI. Here the CDR3 reads CASRRDWTGQPQHF. The DNA of the CDR3 is TGTGCCAGCAGGCGGGACTGGACCGGGCAGCCCCAGCATTTT.

V is TRBV18 and J is TRBJ2-6; tentative D call: TRBD2 (5 bases). The CDR3 spans 17 residues. Trimming pared 3 bases from V and 2 bases from J, leaving 14 bases between. Germline CDR1 KGHSH, CDR2 LQKENI. CDR3 loop: CASSPRLREPGANVLTF. CDR3 coding DNA: TGTGCCAGCTCACCGAGACTAAGGGAACCTGGGGCCAACGTCCTGACTTTC.

The chain carries TRBV7-9 and TRBJ2-3; 8 positions match TRBD2. Germline values: CDR1 SEHNR, CDR2 FQNEAQ (reference sequence). The junction had 11 bases not matched to a gene; V was cut back by 5 bases and J by 10 bases. The CDR3 totals 14 residues. The CDR3 region is CASSPKALLAAQYF. The CDR3 DNA reads as TGTGCCAGCAGCCCGAAAGCATTACTAGCGGCGCAGTATTTT.

V gene TRBV15 combines with J gene TRBJ1-1, with no clear D. The CDR3 extends over 12 amino acids. From germline, CDR1 is LNHNV and CDR2 YYDKDF (reference sequence). With 3 bases removed from V and 1 base from J, the gap between germline ends came to 3 bases. The CDR3 is CATSSKNTEAFF. The CDR3 bases are TGTGCCACCAGCAGCAAGAACACTGAAGCTTTCTTT.

This clone was counted a few times. V is TRBV9 and J is TRBJ1-1, with TRBD1 as a possible D gene (5 bases). This CDR3 comprises 15 residues. V gave up 0 bases and J gave up 2 bases, with 11 bases separating them. Germline V lookup: CDR1 SGDLS, CDR2 YYNGEE. DNA of the CDR3: TGTGCCAGCAGCGTAGCAGGGTCGATCAACACTGAAGCTTTCTTT. This translates into CASSVAGSINTEAFF. Together with reference TRBV9 and TRBJ1-1, the CDR3 gives the full variable domain: DSGVTQTPKHLITATGQRVTLRCSPRSGDLSVYWYQQSLDQGLQFLIQYYNGEERAKGNILERFSAQQFPDLHSELNLSSLELGDSALYFCASSVAGSINTEAFFGQGTRLTVV.

The chain uses TRBV7-9 and TRBJ2-2; TRBD2 is a possible D gene (6 bases). The CDR3 loop spans 16 amino acids. Germline V gene data show CDR1 as SEHNR and CDR2 as FQNEAQ (reference sequence). The V gene lost 4 bases and the J gene lost 3 bases, with 15 bases spanning the gap. CDR3 DNA sequence: TGTGCCAGCAGCTCCCACCGGGACTCTTACACCGGGGAGCTGTTTTTT. The encoded protein is CASSSHRDSYTGELFF.